Listed below are T cell receptor beta chains from one sample, sequenced in a study of blood T cell repertoires in COVID-19. Sequenced by immunoSEQ multiplex PCR; TCRdb stores in-frame clones only, minus some. Of roughly 260,000 clones listed, around nine tenths were seen once; the top ten hold over 7.5%. Sequenced: peripheral blood. These receptors were obtained from a middle-aged man who had recovered from COVID-19. Both conserved end residues are part of each CDR3. D genes are given only for firm matches. Clone size appears in some rows only: once, few, many, or a class for an expanded clone.

abundance: once; d_gene: NA; j_gene: TRBJ2-7; v_gene: TRBV6-5; len: 13; CDR3nt: TGTGCCAGCAGTTCGGACACAAACGATTTGGAGTACTTC; CDR3aa: CASSSDTNDLEYF
abundance: NA; d_gene: NA; j_gene: TRBJ2-1; v_gene: TRBV25-1; len: 15; CDR3nt: TGTGCCAGCAGTGCCCTAGCAGGCTCCTACAATGAGCAGTTCTTC; CDR3aa: CASSALAGSYNEQFF
abundance: NA; d_gene: NA; j_gene: TRBJ1-3; v_gene: TRBV11-2; len: 13; CDR3nt: TGTGCCAGCAGCCAAAACACGGGAAACACCATATATTTT; CDR3aa: CASSQNTGNTIYF
abundance: NA; d_gene: NA; j_gene: TRBJ2-3; v_gene: TRBV5-6; len: 17; CDR3nt: TGTGCCAGCAGCTTGGTAGGGGGAAGGGCGAGCACAGATACGCAGTATTTT; CDR3aa: CASSLVGGRASTDTQYF
abundance: NA; d_gene: NA; j_gene: TRBJ1-2; v_gene: TRBV19; len: 15; CDR3nt: TGTGCCAGTAGTATCGCGGGGAAAGGAGGGCCTGGCTACACCTTC; CDR3aa: CASSIAGKGGPGYTF
abundance: NA; d_gene: TRBD2; j_gene: TRBJ2-1; v_gene: TRBV4-3; len: 15; CDR3nt: TGCGCCAGCAGCCAAGAGGGGAGGGCGGCCAATGAGCAGTTCTTC; CDR3aa: CASSQEGRAANEQFF
abundance: NA; d_gene: NA; j_gene: TRBJ1-1; v_gene: TRBV2; len: 12; CDR3nt: TGTGCCAGCAGTGACAGGGGTCATGAAGCTTTCTTT; CDR3aa: CASSDRGHEAFF
abundance: many; d_gene: TRBD2; j_gene: TRBJ2-1; v_gene: TRBV4-2; len: 18; CDR3nt: TGTGCCAGCAGCCAAGAACTAGCGGGAGGGCCACCCTACAATGAGCAGTTCTTC; CDR3aa: CASSQELAGGPPYNEQFF
abundance: NA; d_gene: NA; j_gene: TRBJ2-2; v_gene: TRBV2; len: 14; CDR3nt: TGTGCCAGCAGTGAAGTAGGGGGCACCGGGGAGCTGTTTTTT; CDR3aa: CASSEVGGTGELFF
abundance: NA; d_gene: NA; j_gene: TRBJ1-5; v_gene: TRBV5-6; len: 15; CDR3nt: TGTGCCAGCAGCAGATCGTCCGGGACAACTCAGCCCCAGCATTTT; CDR3aa: CASSRSSGTTQPQHF
abundance: NA; d_gene: NA; j_gene: TRBJ2-1; v_gene: TRBV5-1; len: 16; CDR3nt: TGCGCCAGCAGAACCCTCCCGAGTTCTTCCTACAATGAGCAGTTCTTC; CDR3aa: CASRTLPSSSYNEQFF
abundance: NA; d_gene: TRBD2; j_gene: TRBJ2-1; v_gene: TRBV27; len: 17; CDR3nt: TGTGCCAGCAGTTTACGGGGCGCGGGAGCTACAAGGGGTGAGCAGTTCTTC; CDR3aa: CASSLRGAGATRGEQFF
abundance: NA; d_gene: NA; j_gene: TRBJ1-3; v_gene: TRBV12-5; len: 16; CDR3nt: TGTGCTAGCCATGGATATACGAGGGCAGACGGAAACACCATATATTTT; CDR3aa: CASHGYTRADGNTIYF
abundance: NA; d_gene: NA; j_gene: TRBJ2-3; v_gene: TRBV1; len: 14; CDR3nt: TGCACCAGCAGCCAAGACCAGGAGGCAGATACGCAGTATTTT; CDR3aa: CTSSQDQEADTQYF
abundance: NA; d_gene: NA; j_gene: TRBJ1-2; v_gene: TRBV6-2/TRBV6-3; len: 11; CDR3nt: TGTGCCAGCAGTACAGGCTATGGCTACACCTTC; CDR3aa: CASSTGYGYTF
abundance: NA; d_gene: TRBD2; j_gene: TRBJ2-7; v_gene: TRBV7-9; len: 15; CDR3nt: TGTGCCAGCAGCCCCCCACTAGCGGTGACCTACGAGCAGTACTTC; CDR3aa: CASSPPLAVTYEQYF
abundance: NA; d_gene: NA; j_gene: TRBJ2-2; v_gene: TRBV7-2; len: 16; CDR3nt: TGTGCCAGCAGCTTAGGGACGGGAGTAGGAACCGGGGAGCTGTTTTTT; CDR3aa: CASSLGTGVGTGELFF
abundance: few; d_gene: TRBD1; j_gene: TRBJ1-4; v_gene: TRBV10-3; len: 14; CDR3nt: TGTGCCATAGGACAGGGGGCTTCTAATGAAAAACTGTTTTTT; CDR3aa: CAIGQGASNEKLFF
abundance: NA; d_gene: NA; j_gene: TRBJ1-3; v_gene: TRBV30; len: 15; CDR3nt: TGTGCCTGGAGTGGCAGGGTGCTCTCTGGAAACACCATATATTTT; CDR3aa: CAWSGRVLSGNTIYF
abundance: NA; d_gene: NA; j_gene: TRBJ2-7; v_gene: TRBV6-2/TRBV6-3; len: 15; CDR3nt: TGTGCCAGCAGTTACCCAAGACAAGGAACCTACGAGCAGTACTTC; CDR3aa: CASSYPRQGTYEQYF
abundance: NA; d_gene: TRBD1; j_gene: TRBJ1-2; v_gene: TRBV25-1; len: 13; CDR3nt: TGTGCCATCTGGACAGGGGCGGACTATGGCTACACCTTC; CDR3aa: CAIWTGADYGYTF
abundance: NA; d_gene: TRBD1; j_gene: TRBJ2-1; v_gene: TRBV5-1; len: 13; CDR3nt: TGCGCCAGCAAGCCCGGGACAGACAATGAGCAGTTCTTC; CDR3aa: CASKPGTDNEQFF